This T cell receptor beta chain was sequenced for a study of control samples from healthy donors and cancer patients. Only in-frame clones appear in the TCRdb table, and some are missing; sequencing was by immunoSEQ multiplex PCR. In the table there are around 130,000 clones, around nine tenths of which are singletons. Germline V gene data show CDR1 as MDHEN and CDR2 as SYDVKM. The CDR3 length is 15 residues. J lost 8 bases, V lost 8 bases, and 12 bases had no gene match. This chain joins TRBV28 and TRBJ1-6, with 7 bases that match TRBD1. The sequenced material came from blood. The origin of this receptor is a man aged 45-65 years in good health. The DNA of the CDR3 is TGTGCCAGCGGACCGACAGGGTCCCGTGATTCACCCCTCCACTTT. Amino acids: CASGPTGSRDSPLHF.